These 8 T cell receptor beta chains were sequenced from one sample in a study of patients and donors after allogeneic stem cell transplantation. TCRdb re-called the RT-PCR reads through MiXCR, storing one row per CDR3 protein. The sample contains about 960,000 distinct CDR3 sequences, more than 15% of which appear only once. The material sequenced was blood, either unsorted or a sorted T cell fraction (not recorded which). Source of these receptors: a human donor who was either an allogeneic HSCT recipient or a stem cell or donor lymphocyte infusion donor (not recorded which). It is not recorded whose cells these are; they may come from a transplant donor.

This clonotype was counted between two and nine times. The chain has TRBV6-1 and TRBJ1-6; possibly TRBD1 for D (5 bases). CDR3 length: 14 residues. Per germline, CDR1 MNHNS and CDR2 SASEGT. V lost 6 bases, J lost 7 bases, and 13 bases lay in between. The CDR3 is CASRFGGGNSPLHF. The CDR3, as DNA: TGTGCCAGCAGGTTTGGGGGTGGGAATTCACCCCTCCACTTT.

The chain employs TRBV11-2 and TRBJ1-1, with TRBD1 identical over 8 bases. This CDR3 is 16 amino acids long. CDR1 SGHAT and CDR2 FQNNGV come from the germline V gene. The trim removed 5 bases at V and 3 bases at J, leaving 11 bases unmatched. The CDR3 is CASSPTGQGKHTEAFF. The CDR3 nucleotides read TGTGCCAGCAGCCCTACAGGACAGGGCAAACACACTGAAGCTTTCTTT. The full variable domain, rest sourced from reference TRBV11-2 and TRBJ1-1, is EAGVAQSPRYKIIEKRQSVAFWCNPISGHATLYWYQQILGQGPKLLIQFQNNGVVDDSQLPKDRFSAERLKGVDSTLKIQPAKLEDSAVYLCASSPTGQGKHTEAFFGQGTRLTVV.

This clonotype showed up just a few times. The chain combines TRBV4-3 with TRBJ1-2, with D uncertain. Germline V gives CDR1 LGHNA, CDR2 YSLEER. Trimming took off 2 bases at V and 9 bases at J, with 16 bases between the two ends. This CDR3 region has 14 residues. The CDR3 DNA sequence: TGCGCCAGCAGCCAAAACGTGGCAGTCAAAAGCTACACCTTC. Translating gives CASSQNVAVKSYTF.

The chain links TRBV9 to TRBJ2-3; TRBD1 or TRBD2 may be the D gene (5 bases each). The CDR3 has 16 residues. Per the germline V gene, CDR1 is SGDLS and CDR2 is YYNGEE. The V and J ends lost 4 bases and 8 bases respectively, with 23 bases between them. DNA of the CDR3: TGTGCCAGCAGCCTCATCCCCTCCGGGGACCGGGGTACGCAGTATTTT. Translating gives CASSLIPSGDRGTQYF.

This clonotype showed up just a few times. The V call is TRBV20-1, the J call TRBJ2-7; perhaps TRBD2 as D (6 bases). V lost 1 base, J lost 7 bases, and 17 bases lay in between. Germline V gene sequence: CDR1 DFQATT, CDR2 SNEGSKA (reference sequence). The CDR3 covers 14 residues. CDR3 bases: TGCAGTGCTAGAGGTGCTAGCGCTGGTCGGGAGCAGTACTTC. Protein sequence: CSARGASAGREQYF.

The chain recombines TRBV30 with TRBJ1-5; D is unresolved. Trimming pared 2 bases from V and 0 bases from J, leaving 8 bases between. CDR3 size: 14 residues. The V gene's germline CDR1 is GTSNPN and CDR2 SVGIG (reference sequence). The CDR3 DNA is TGTGCCTGGAGTTTTACAGATAGCAATCAGCCCCAGCATTTT. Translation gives CAWSFTDSNQPQHF.

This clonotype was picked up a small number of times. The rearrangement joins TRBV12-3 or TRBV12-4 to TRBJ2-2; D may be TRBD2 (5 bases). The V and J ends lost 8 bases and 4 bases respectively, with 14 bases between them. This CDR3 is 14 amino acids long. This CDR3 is CASGPSGPTGELFF. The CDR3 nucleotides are TGTGCCAGCGGGCCAAGCGGACCCACCGGGGAGCTGTTTTTT.

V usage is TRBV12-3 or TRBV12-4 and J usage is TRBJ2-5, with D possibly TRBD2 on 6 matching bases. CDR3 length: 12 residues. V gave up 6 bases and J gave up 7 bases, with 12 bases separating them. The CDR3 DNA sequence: TGTGCCAGCAGGTGGGCCGGGGGGACCCAGTACTTC. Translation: CASRWAGGTQYF.